This TCR beta chain came from a study of Graves' ophthalmopathy and Graves' hyperthyroidism. This clonotype was seen many times. Its antigen is undetermined. Amplification from RNA transcripts yielded the TCR beta CDR3 regions. HTBI primers primed a first-round RT-PCR, and a second-round multiplex PCR followed. TCRdb re-called the multiplex PCR reads with MiXCR, one entry per CDR3 protein. This table holds over a million distinct CDR3 sequences, 35% to 45% found once. Findings of the study overall: In blood, most expanded thyroid clonotypes above 0.001 frequency were also detected. The 13-signature model separated ophthalmopathy from stable hyperthyroidism at almost 90% sensitivity and about 81% specificity.

Other autoimmune disease, uncontrolled infection, pregnancy and lactation led to exclusion. The CDR3 totals 15 residues. Between the trimmed V and J ends, which lost 4 bases and 5 bases, there was a span of 18 bases. Germline V gene data show CDR1 as SGHRS and CDR2 as YFSETQ. This sequence originates from an adult man with Graves' hyperthyroidism. V usage is TRBV5-1 and J usage is TRBJ1-1; TRBD1 is a possible D gene (6 bases). What was sequenced was peripheral blood or thyroid tissue (not recorded which). The CDR3 region is CASSLTAGGSTEAFF. The CDR3 nucleotides read TGCGCCAGCAGCCTTACGGCGGGGGGCAGTACTGAAGCTTTCTTT. Full variable domain (remainder filled in from reference TRBV5-1 and TRBJ1-1): KAGVTQTPRYLIKTRGQQVTLSCSPISGHRSVSWYQQTPGQGLQFLFEYFSETQRNKGNFPGRFSGRQFSNSRSEMNVSTLELGDSALYLCASSLTAGGSTEAFFGQGTRLTVV.